The 3 T cell receptor beta chains presented below share a single source sample, sequenced in a study of cytomegalovirus exposure and HLA in healthy donors (dated by TCRdb to about 2017). The library was produced with the immunoSEQ multiplex PCR assay. For the multiplex PCR, a mixture combining 60 forward primers for TCR Vbeta segments and 13 reverse primers for TCR Jbeta segments was used. TCRdb mirrors the immuneACCESS table, restricted to in-frame sequences. Some clones are absent from its copies; in checked studies, under half trace to an unresolved V gene, and the reason for the others is unknown. Here the sample has 150,000 to 200,000 clones; around three quarters occur a single time. The top ten clones comprise roughly 0.99% of the sample. The sequencing input was PBMCs. Source of these receptors: a woman in her thirties or forties in good health and CMV-seronegative.

The chain employs TRBV18 and TRBJ2-7, with D possibly being TRBD2 (6 bases). Germline CDR1 KGHSH, CDR2 LQKENI. The length of the CDR3 is 15 residues. Trimming cost V 1 base and J 6 bases, with 16 bases left between them. CDR3 DNA: TGTGCCAGCTCACCACTCCCGGGGGAGTCAGGCGAGCAGTACTTC. It specifies CASSPLPGESGEQYF.

This clone has only one observation. The chain links TRBV1 to TRBJ2-1; the D call of TRBD2 is as the table states it, not checked on the DNA. TRBV1 is assigned pseudogene status. This CDR3 contains 16 residues. In nucleotides, the CDR3 is TGCACCAGCAGCCTCAACGGGACTAGCGGTCACAATGAGCAGTTCTTC. This translates into CTSSLNGTSGHNEQFF.

This sequence joins TRBV18 and TRBJ2-2; D remains ambiguous. Between the trimmed V and J ends, which lost 6 bases and 7 bases, there was a span of 12 bases. This CDR3 spans 13 amino acids. The V gene's germline CDR1 is KGHSH and CDR2 LQKENI. The CDR3 nucleotides are TGTGCCAGCTCTGACACTTCCGTCGGGGAGCTGTTTTTT. Encoded protein: CASSDTSVGELFF.